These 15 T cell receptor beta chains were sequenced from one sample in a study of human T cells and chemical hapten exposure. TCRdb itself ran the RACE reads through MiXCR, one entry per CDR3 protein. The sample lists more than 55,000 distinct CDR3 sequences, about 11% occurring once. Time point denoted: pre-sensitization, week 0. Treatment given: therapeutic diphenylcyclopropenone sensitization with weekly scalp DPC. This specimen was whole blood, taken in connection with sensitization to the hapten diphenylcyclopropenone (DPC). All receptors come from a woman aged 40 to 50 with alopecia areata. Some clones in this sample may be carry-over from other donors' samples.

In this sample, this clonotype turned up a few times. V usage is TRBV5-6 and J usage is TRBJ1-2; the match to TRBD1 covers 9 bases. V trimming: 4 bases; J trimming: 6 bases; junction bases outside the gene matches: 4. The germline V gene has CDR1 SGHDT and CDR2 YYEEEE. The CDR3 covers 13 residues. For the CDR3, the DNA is TGTGCCAGCAGCCCGGACAGGGGTAATGGCTACACCTTC. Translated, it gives CASSPDRGNGYTF. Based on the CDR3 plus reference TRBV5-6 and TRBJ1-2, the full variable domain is DAGVTQSPTHLIKTRGQQVTLRCSPKSGHDTVSWYQQALGQGPQFIFQYYEEEERQRGNFPDRFSGHQFPNYSSELNVNALLLGDSALYLCASSPDRGNGYTFGSGTRLTVV.

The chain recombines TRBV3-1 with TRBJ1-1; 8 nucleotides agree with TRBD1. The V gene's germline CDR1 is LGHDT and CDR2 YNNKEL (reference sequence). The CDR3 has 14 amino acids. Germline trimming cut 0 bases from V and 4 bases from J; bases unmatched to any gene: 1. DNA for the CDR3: TGTGCCAGCAGCCAAGAGACAGGGGCCACTGAAGCTTTCTTT. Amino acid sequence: CASSQETGATEAFF. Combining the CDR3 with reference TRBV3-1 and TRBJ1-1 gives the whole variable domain DTAVSQTPKYLVTQMGNDKSIKCEQNLGHDTMYWYKQDSKKFLKIMFSYNNKELIINETVPNRFSPKSPDKAHLNLHINSLELGDSAVYFCASSQETGATEAFFGQGTRLTVV.

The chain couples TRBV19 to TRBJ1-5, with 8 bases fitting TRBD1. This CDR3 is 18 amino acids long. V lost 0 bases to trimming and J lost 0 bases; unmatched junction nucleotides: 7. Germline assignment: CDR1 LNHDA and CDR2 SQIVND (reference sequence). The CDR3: CASSIDPGGFNSNQPQHF. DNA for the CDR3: TGTGCCAGTAGTATAGATCCAGGGGGCTTCAATAGCAATCAGCCCCAGCATTTT.

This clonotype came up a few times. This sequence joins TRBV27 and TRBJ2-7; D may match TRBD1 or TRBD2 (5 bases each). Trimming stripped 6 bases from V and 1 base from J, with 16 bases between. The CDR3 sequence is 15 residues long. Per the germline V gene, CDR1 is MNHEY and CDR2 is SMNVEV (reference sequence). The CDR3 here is CASSLLGTASYEQYF. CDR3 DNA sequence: TGTGCCAGCAGCCTGCTGGGGACGGCTTCCTACGAGCAGTACTTC.

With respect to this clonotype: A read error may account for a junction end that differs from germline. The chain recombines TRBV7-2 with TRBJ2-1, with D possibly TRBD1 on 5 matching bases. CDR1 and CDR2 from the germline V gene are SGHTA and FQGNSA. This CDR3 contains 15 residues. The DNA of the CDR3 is TGTGCCAACAGCTTAGGGGCCAGGGACTACAATGAGCAGTTCTTC. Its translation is CANSLGARDYNEQFF. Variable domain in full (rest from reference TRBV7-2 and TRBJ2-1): GAGVSQSPSNKVTEKGKDVELRCDPISGHTALYWYRQSLGQGLEFLIYFQGNSAPDKSGLPSDRFSAERTGGSVSTLTIQRTQQEDSAVYLCANSLGARDYNEQFFGPGTRLTVL.

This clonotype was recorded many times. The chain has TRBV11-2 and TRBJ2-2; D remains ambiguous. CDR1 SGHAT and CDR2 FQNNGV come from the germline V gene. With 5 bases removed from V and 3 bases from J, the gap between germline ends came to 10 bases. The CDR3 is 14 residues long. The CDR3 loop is CASSRSWDTGELFF. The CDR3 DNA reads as TGTGCCAGCAGCCGGAGCTGGGACACCGGGGAGCTGTTTTTT.

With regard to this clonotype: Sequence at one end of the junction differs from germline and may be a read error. CDR3: CASSPDDRDAVF. DNA for the CDR3: TGTGCCAGCAGCCCAGACGACAGGGACGCTGTTTTT. V and J are TRBV7-9 and TRBJ1-4; 7 nucleotides agree with TRBD1. This CDR3 comprises 12 residues. Looked up from germline, CDR1 is SEHNR and CDR2 is FQNEAQ (reference sequence).

In nucleotides, the CDR3 is TGTGCCAGCAGTTTTAGCCCCCCAGGGTTGGGTGAAAAACTGTTTTTT. Residues: CASSFSPPGLGEKLFF. The chain carries TRBV28 and TRBJ1-4, with a possible D match to TRBD1 (5 bases). The germline V and J ends were trimmed by 3 bases and 7 bases, with 18 bases remaining between them. CDR1 is MDHEN, CDR2 SYDVKM, per germline. CDR3 length equals 16 residues.

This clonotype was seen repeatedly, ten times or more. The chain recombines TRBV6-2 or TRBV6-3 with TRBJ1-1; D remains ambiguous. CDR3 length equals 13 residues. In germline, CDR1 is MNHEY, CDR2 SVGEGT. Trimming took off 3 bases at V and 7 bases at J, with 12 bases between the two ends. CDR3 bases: TGTGCCAGCAGTTATAGGGTCGATTTTGAAGCTTTCTTT. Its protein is CASSYRVDFEAFF.

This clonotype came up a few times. CDR3: CASRQGSYGYTF. The CDR3 nucleotides are TGTGCCAGCAGACAGGGGAGCTATGGCTACACCTTC. The chain has TRBV6-5 and TRBJ1-2, with 7 bases fitting TRBD1. The V segment lost 6 bases and the J segment 4 bases; nucleotides outside the gene matches: 2. This CDR3 has 12 amino acids. Germline V gene sequence: CDR1 MNHEY, CDR2 SVGAGI.

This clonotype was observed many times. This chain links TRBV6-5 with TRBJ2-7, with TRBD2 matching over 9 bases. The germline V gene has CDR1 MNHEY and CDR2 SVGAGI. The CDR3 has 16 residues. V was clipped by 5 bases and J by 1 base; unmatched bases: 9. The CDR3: CASSRKAGGLSYEQYF. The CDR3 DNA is TGTGCCAGCAGTAGGAAGGCGGGAGGGCTTTCCTACGAGCAGTACTTC.

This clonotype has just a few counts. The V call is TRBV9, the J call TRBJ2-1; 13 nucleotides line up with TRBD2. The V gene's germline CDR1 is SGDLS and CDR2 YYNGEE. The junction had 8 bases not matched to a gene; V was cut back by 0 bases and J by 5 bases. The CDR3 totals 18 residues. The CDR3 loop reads CASSVEGGGLAGNNEQFF. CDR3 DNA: TGTGCCAGCAGCGTAGAAGGAGGGGGACTAGCGGGGAACAATGAGCAGTTCTTC.

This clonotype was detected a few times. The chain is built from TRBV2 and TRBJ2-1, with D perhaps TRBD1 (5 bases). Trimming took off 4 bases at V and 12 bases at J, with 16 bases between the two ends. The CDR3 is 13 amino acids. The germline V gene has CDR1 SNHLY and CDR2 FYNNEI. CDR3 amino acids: CASSGTRVYGQFF. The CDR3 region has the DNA TGTGCCAGCAGTGGTACCAGGGTATATGGGCAGTTCTTC.

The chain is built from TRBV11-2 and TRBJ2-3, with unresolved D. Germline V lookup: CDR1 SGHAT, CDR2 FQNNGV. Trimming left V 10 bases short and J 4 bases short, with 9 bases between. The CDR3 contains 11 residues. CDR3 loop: CATTGADTQYF. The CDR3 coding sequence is TGTGCCACCACTGGAGCAGATACGCAGTATTTT.

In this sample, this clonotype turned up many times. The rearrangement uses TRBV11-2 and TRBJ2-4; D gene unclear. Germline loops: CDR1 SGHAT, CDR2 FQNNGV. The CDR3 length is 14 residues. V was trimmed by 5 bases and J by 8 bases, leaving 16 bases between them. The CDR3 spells CASSQTDPRDIQYF. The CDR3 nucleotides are TGTGCCAGCAGCCAGACCGATCCCCGGGACATTCAGTACTTC.